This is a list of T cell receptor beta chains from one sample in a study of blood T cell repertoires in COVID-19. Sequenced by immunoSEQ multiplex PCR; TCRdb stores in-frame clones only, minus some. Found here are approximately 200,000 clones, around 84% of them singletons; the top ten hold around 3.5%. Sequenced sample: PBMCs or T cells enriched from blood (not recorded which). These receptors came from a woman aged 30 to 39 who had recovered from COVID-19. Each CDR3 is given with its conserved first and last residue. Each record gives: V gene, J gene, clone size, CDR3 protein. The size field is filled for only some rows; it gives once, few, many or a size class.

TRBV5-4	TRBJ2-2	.	CASSGTGGRPGELFF
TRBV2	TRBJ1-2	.	CASGYRGHLNYGYTF
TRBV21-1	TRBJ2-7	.	CASSNTTGTSGNYEQYF
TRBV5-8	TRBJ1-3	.	CASQLAGSGNTIYF
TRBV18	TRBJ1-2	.	CASSPTVSNYGYTF
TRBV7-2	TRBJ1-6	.	CASSLFEGSYNSPLHF
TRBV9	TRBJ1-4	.	CASSARTAPNEKLFF
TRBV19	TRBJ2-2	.	CATGTGELTNTGELFF
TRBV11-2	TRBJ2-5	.	CASSPGANSGRETQYF
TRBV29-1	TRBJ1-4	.	CSADRGQLQFF
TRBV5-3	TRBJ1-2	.	CAIRELGAGSNYGYTF
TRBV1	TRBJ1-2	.	CTSSQDGQGDYGYTF
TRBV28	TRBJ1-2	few	CASSLATPRYYGYTF
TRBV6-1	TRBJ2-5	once	CASSDLLQEQETQYF
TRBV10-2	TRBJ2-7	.	CASSDFWRGSYEQYF
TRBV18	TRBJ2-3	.	CASGTRSTDTQYF
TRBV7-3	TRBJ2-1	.	CASSHPGNEQFF
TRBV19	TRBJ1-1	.	CASRRGGGMNTEAFF
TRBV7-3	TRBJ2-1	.	CASSPESSGRGVEQFF
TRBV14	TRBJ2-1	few	CASSQEGARRRGEQFF
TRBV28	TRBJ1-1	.	CASGGGGSFLQAFF
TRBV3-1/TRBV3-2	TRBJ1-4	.	CASSQGGTVSLFF
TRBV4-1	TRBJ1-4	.	CASSQRQGAGEKLFF
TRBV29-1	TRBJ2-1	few	CSAASPGLAEQFF
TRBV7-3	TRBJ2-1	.	CASSLNPDNEQFF
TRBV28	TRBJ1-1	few	CASSSPQGGNTEAFF
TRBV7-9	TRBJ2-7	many	CASRQQGSSYEQYF
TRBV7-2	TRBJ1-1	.	CASSVLQGTEAFF
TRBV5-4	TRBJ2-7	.	CASSLATLAGTYEQYF
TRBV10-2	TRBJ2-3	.	CASSPRGLDVQYF
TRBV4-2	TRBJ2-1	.	CASSPGGLGGDEQFF
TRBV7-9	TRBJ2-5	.	CASSLLAEGLETQYF
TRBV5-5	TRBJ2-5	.	CASSLWEIQETQYF
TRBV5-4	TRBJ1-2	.	CASSLSGGSYGYTF
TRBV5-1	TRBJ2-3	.	CASSSQAWTDTQYF
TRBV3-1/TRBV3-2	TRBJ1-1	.	CASSQGIRGAFF
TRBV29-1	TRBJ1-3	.	CSVVLDRRSGNTIYF
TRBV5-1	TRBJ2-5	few	CASSQGLAGALQETQYF
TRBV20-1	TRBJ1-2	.	CSASSGPNQNYGYTF
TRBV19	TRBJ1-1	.	CASSTGQWSTEAFF
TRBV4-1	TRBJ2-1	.	CASSQVSGGSNEQFF
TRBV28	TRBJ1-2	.	CASSLAPGWPYGYTF